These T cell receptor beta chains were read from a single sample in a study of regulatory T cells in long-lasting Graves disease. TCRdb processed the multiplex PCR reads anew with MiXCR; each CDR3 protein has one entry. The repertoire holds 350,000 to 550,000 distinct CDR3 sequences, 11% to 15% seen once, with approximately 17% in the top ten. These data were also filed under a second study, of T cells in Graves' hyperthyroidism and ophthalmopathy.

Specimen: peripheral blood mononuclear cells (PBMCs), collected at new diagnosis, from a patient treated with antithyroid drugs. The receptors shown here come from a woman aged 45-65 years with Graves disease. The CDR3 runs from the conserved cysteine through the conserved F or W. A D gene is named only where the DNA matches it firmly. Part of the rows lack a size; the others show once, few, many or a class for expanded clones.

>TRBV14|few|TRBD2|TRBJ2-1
CASSQALYGLAEYNEQFF
TGTGCCAGCAGCCAAGCCCTATACGGGCTAGCGGAGTACAATGAGCAGTTCTTC
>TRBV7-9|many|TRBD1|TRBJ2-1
CASSLDQGAYNEQFF
TGTGCCAGCAGCTTAGATCAGGGGGCCTACAATGAGCAGTTCTTC
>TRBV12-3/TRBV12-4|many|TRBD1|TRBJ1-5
CASSHGDRSSSNQPQHF
TGTGCCAGCAGTCACGGGGACAGGTCGAGTAGCAATCAGCCCCAGCATTTT
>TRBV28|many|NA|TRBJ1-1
CATMRDLSSMNTEAFF
TGTGCCACCATGAGGGACCTCTCCTCTATGAACACTGAAGCTTTCTTT
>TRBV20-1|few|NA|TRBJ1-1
CSARGGWANTEAFF
TGCAGTGCTAGAGGAGGCTGGGCGAACACTGAAGCTTTCTTT
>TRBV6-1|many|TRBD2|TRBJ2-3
CASSEILAGGTDTQYF
TGTGCCAGCAGTGAAATACTAGCGGGGGGCACAGATACGCAGTATTTT
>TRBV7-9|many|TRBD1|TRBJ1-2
CASSLTGTGSGGYTF
TGTGCCAGCAGCTTAACCGGGACAGGGAGCGGTGGCTACACCTTC
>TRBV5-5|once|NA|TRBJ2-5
CASRHRGFKETQYF
TGCGCCAGCAGACATCGGGGGTTCAAAGAGACCCAGTACTTC
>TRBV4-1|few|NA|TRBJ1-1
CASSQDGTGNTEAFF
TGCGCCAGCAGCCAAGATGGGACCGGGAACACTGAAGCTTTCTTT
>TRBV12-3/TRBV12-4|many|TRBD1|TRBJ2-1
CASRRTGSDEQFF
TGTGCCAGCAGAAGGACAGGGTCTGATGAGCAGTTCTTC
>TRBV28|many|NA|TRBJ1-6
CASSSQGSYNSPLHF
TGTGCCAGCAGTTCACAGGGATCCTATAATTCACCCCTCCACTTT
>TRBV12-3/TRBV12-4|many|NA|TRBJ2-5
CASSLEGLRTQYF
TGTGCCAGCAGTTTGGAGGGGCTCCGGACCCAGTACTTC
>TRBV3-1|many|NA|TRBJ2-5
CASSHQGSQETQYF
TGTGCCAGCAGCCATCAGGGGTCCCAAGAGACCCAGTACTTC
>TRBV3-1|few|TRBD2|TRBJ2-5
CASSQGASGSGGRETQYF
TGTGCCAGCAGCCAAGGTGCTAGCGGGAGTGGAGGCAGGGAGACCCAGTACTTC
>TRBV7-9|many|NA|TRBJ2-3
CASSSPREMGPSTDTQYF
TGTGCCAGCAGCTCCCCCCGGGAAATGGGTCCTAGCACAGATACGCAGTATTTT
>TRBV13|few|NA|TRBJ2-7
CASSLNSEWEQYF
TGTGCCAGCAGCTTAAACTCGGAATGGGAGCAGTACTTC
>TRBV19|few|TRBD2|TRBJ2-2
CASRKPGGPNTGELFF
TGTGCCAGTAGGAAACCGGGGGGACCGAACACCGGGGAGCTGTTTTTT
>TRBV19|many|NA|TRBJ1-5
CASSMGRVGGQPQHF
TGTGCCAGTAGTATGGGCAGGGTTGGTGGTCAGCCCCAGCATTTT
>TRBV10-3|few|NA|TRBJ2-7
CAISLATEREQYF
TGTGCCATCAGTCTGGCGACAGAGCGGGAGCAGTACTTC
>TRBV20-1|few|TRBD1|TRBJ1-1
CSAGGTGTEAFF
TGCAGTGCTGGAGGGACAGGGACTGAAGCTTTCTTT
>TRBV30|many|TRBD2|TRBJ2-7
CAWSHSGLAVLVSYEQYF
TGTGCCTGGAGTCACTCGGGACTAGCGGTACTGGTCTCCTACGAGCAGTACTTC
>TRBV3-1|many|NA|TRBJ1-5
CASSLGLLNQPQHF
TGTGCCAGCAGCCTCGGGTTACTAAATCAGCCCCAGCATTTT
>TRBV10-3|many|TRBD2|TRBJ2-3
CAISDPAGETDTQYF
TGTGCCATCTCTGACCCAGCGGGAGAGACAGATACGCAGTATTTT
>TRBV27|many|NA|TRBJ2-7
CASSRSGAYSYEQYF
TGTGCCAGCAGTAGGAGCGGAGCCTACTCCTACGAGCAGTACTTC
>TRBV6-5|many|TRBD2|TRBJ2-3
CASSYALAGHTDTQYF
TGTGCCAGCAGTTACGCACTAGCGGGTCACACAGATACGCAGTATTTT
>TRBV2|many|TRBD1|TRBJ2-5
CASSEAVDREAAETQYF
TGTGCCAGCAGTGAAGCTGTGGACAGGGAGGCGGCGGAGACCCAGTACTTC
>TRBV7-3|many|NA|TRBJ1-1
CASSLTGQLNTEAFF
TGTGCCAGCAGCTTAACCGGGCAGTTGAACACTGAAGCTTTCTTT
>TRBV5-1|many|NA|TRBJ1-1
CASSPDGNTEAFF
TGTGCCAGCAGCCCGGACGGAAACACTGAAGCTTTCTTT
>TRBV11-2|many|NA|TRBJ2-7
CASSLVRAPYEQYF
TGTGCCAGCAGCTTAGTGCGGGCCCCCTACGAGCAGTACTTC
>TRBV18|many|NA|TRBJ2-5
CASSPTLGETQYF
TGTGCCAGCTCACCAACGCTAGGGGAGACCCAGTACTTC
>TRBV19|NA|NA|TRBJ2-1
CASNTGGNEQFF
TGTGCCAGTAATACGGGCGGAAATGAGCAGTTCTTC
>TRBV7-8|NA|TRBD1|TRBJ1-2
CASSSGTGGGYTF
TGTGCCAGCAGCTCCGGGACAGGCGGAGGCTACACCTTC
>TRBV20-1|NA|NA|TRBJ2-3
CSARNTISRGRGRDTQYF
TGCAGTGCTAGGAACACCATTTCAAGGGGCAGGGGCCGAGATACGCAGTATTTT
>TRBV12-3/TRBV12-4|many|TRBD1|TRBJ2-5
CASTTRGGQGSQETQYF
TGTGCCAGCACCACAAGGGGGGGACAGGGGTCCCAAGAGACCCAGTACTTC
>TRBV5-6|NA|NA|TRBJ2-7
CASSFSRKVYEQYF
TGTGCCAGCAGCTTCTCTAGGAAGGTTTACGAGCAGTACTTC
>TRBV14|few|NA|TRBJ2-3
CASSQYGGRRPQDTQYF
TGTGCCAGCAGCCAGTATGGTGGTAGGCGCCCCCAAGATACGCAGTATTTT
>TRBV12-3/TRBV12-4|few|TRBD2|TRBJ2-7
CASSPEELPGLAGAYEQYF
TGTGCCAGCAGCCCGGAGGAGCTACCGGGACTAGCGGGAGCCTACGAGCAGTACTTC
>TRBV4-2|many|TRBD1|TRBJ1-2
CASSHLDRGGGYTF
TGTGCCAGCAGCCACCTAGACAGGGGTGGCGGCTACACCTTC
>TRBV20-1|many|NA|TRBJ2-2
CSASWRSNTGELFF
TGCAGTGCTAGTTGGAGATCGAACACCGGGGAGCTGTTTTTT
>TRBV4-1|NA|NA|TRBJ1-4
CASSAGPAATNEKLFF
TGCGCCAGCAGCGCCGGGCCAGCAGCCACTAATGAAAAACTGTTTTTT
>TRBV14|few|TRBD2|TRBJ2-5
CASSQDLAAGTSGRATQETQYF
TGTGCCAGCAGCCAAGACCTCGCCGCCGGGACTAGCGGGAGGGCGACTCAAGAGACCCAGTACTTC
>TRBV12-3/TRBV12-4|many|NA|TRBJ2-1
CASRYGPRGDNEQFF
TGTGCCAGCAGGTACGGACCTCGGGGTGACAATGAGCAGTTCTTC
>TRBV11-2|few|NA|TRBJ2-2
CASSLVQGTGELFF
TGTGCCAGCAGCTTAGTACAGGGCACCGGGGAGCTGTTTTTT
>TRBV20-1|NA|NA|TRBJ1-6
CSARVVYSSYNSPLHF
TGCAGTGCTAGAGTGGTTTACAGCTCCTATAATTCACCCCTCCACTTT
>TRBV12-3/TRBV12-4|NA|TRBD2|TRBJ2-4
CASSFFRTSGKGTKNIQYF
TGTGCCAGCAGTTTTTTTAGGACTAGCGGGAAAGGAACCAAAAACATTCAGTACTTC
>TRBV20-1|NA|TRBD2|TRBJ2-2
CSARGGTSGRYGGELFF
TGCAGTGCTAGAGGAGGGACTAGCGGGAGGTATGGCGGGGAGCTGTTTTTT
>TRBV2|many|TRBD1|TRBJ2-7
CASRDDRGKYEQYF
TGTGCCAGCAGAGATGACAGGGGGAAATACGAGCAGTACTTC
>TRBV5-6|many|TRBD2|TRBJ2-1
CASSIPRTSGIGEQFF
TGTGCCAGCAGCATCCCTCGGACTAGCGGGATTGGTGAGCAGTTCTTC
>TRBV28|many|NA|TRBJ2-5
CASSLGLRSMETQYF
TGTGCCAGCAGTTTAGGACTCAGGAGTATGGAGACCCAGTACTTC
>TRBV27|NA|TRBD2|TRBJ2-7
CASSLRYPGGQGYEQYF
TGTGCCAGCAGTTTACGCTATCCGGGGGGTCAGGGCTACGAGCAGTACTTC
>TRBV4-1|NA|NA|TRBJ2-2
CASSRAGAGGRRAGELFF
NA
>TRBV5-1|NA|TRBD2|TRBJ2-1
CASSYSGSGYNEQFF
TGCGCCAGCAGCTATAGCGGGAGCGGATACAATGAGCAGTTCTTC
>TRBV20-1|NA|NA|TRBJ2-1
CSAEILARVYNEQFF
TGCAGTGCTGAAATTCTAGCTCGGGTTTACAATGAGCAGTTCTTC
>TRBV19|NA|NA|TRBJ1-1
CASSTQSDTEAFF
TGTGCCAGTAGTACTCAGTCGGACACTGAAGCTTTCTTT
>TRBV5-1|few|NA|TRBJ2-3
CASSQGFSMNTDTQYF
TGCGCCAGCAGCCAAGGGTTTTCGATGAACACAGATACGCAGTATTTT
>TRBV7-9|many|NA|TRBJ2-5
CASSLRTGGQETQYF
TGTGCCAGCAGCTTGAGAACTGGGGGCCAAGAGACCCAGTACTTC
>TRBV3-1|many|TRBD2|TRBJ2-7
CASSRLAGMDEQYF
TGTGCCAGCAGCCGACTAGCGGGAATGGACGAGCAGTACTTC